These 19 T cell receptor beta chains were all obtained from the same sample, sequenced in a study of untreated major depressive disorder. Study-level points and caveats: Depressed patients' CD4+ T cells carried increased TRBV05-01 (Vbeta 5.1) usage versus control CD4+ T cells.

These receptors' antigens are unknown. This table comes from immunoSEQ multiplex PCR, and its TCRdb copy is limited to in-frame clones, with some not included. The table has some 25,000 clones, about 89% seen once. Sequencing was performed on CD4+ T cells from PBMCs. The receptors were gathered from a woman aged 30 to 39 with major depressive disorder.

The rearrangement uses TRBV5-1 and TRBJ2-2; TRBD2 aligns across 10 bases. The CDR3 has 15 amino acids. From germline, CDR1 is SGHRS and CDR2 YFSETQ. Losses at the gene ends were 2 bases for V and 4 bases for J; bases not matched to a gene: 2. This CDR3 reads CASSFVAGGTGELFF. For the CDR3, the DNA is TGCGCCAGCAGCTTCGTAGCGGGGGGCACCGGGGAGCTGTTTTTT.

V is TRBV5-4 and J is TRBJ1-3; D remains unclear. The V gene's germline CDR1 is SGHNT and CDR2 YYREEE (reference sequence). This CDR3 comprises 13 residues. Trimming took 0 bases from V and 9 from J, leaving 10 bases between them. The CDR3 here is CASSLDGVGTIYF. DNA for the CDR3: TGTGCCAGCAGCTTGGATGGGGTAGGCACCATATATTTT.

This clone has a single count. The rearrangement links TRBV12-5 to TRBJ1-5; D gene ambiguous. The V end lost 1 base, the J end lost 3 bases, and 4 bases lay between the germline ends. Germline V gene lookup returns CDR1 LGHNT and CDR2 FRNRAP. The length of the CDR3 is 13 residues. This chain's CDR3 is CASGLGHNQPQHF. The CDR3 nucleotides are TGTGCTAGTGGTTTGGGACACAATCAGCCCCAGCATTTT.

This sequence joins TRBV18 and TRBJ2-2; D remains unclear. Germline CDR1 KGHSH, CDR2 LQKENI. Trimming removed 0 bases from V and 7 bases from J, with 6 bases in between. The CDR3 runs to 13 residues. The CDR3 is CASSPPLSGELFF. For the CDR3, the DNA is TGTGCCAGCTCACCACCGTTGAGCGGGGAGCTGTTTTTT.

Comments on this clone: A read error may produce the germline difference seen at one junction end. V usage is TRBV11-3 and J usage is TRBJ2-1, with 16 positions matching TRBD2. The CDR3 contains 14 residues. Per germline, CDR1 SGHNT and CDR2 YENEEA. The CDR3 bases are TGTGCCAGCAGCTCGGGACTAGCGGGAGGGCCGGGGATCTTC. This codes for CASSSGLAGGPGIF. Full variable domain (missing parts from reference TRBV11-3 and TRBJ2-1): EAGVVQSPRYKIIEKKQPVAFWCNPISGHNTLYWYLQNLGQGPELLIRYENEEAVDDSQLPKDRFSAERLKGVDSTLKIQPAELGDSAVYLCASSSGLAGGPGIFGPGTRLTVL.

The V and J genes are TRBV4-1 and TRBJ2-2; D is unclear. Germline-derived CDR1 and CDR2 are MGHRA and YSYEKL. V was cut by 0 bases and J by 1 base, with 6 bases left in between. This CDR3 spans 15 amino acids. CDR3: CASSQDGVNTGELFF. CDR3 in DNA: TGCGCCAGCAGCCAAGATGGAGTGAACACCGGGGAGCTGTTTTTT.

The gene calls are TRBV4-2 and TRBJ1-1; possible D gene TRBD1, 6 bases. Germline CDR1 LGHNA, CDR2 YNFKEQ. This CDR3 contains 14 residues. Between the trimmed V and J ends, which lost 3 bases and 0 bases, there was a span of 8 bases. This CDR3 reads CASSHGGVNTEAFF. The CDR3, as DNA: TGTGCCAGCAGCCATGGGGGCGTGAACACTGAAGCTTTCTTT.

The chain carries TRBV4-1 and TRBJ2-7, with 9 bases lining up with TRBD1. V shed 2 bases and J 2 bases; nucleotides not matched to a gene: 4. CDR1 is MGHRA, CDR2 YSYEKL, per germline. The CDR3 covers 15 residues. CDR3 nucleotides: TGCGCCAGCAGCCAACCGGGACAGGGAACCTACGAGCAGTACTTC. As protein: CASSQPGQGTYEQYF.

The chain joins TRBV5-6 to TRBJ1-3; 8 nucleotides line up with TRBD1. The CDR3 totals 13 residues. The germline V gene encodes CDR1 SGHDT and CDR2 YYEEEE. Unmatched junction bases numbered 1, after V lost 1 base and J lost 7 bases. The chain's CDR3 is CASSLTGGNTIYF. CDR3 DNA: TGTGCCAGCAGCTTGACAGGGGGGAACACCATATATTTT.

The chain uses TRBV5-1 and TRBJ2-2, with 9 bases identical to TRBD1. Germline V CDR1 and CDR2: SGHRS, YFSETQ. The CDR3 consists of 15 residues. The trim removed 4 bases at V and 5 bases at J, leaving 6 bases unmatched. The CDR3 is CASSEGQGGTGELFF. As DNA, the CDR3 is TGCGCCAGCAGCGAGGGACAGGGAGGAACCGGGGAGCTGTTTTTT. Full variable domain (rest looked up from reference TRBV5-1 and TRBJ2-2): KAGVTQTPRYLIKTRGQQVTLSCSPISGHRSVSWYQQTPGQGLQFLFEYFSETQRNKGNFPGRFSGRQFSNSRSEMNVSTLELGDSALYLCASSEGQGGTGELFFGEGSRLTVL.

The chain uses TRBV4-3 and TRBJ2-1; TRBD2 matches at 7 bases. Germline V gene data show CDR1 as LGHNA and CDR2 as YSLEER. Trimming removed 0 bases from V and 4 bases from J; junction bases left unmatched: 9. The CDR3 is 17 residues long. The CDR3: CASSQDSGGSFYNEQFF. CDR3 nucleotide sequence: TGCGCCAGCAGCCAAGATTCCGGCGGGAGCTTTTACAATGAGCAGTTCTTC.

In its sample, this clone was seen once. The CDR3 is CASSFLRGSQETQYF. DNA for the CDR3: TGTGCCAGCAGCTTCCTAAGGGGAAGCCAAGAGACCCAGTACTTC. The chain combines TRBV5-6 with TRBJ2-5; D is perhaps TRBD1 (5 bases). The CDR3 covers 15 residues. In germline, CDR1 is SGHDT, CDR2 YYEEEE. With 2 bases removed from V and 1 base from J, the gap between germline ends came to 12 bases.

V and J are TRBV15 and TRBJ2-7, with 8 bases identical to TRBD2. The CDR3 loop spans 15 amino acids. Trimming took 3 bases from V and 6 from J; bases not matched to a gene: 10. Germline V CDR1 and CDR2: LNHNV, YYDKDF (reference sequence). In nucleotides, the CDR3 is TGTGCCACCAGCAGGGGGGGACTAGGGTTCCCCGAGCAGTACTTC. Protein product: CATSRGGLGFPEQYF.

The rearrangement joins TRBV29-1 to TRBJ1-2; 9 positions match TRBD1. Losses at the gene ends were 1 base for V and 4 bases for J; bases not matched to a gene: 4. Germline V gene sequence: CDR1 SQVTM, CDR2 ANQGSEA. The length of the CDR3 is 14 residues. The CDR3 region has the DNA TGCAGCGTTGAAGGGACAGGGGTATTCTATGGCTACACCTTC. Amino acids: CSVEGTGVFYGYTF.

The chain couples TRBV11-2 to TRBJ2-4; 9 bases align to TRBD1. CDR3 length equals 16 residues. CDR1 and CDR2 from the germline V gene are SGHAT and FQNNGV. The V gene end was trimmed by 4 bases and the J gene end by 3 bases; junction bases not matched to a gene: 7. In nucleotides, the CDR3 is TGTGCCAGCAGCTCCGGACAGGGGAATGACAAAAACATTCAGTACTTC. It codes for CASSSGQGNDKNIQYF.

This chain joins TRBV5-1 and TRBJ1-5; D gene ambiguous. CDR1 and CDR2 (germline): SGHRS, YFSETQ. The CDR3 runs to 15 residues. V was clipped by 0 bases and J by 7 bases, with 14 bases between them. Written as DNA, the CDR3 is TGCGCCAGCAGCTTGGGGGCGTCAGTGGGACAGCCCCAGCATTTT. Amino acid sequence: CASSLGASVGQPQHF.

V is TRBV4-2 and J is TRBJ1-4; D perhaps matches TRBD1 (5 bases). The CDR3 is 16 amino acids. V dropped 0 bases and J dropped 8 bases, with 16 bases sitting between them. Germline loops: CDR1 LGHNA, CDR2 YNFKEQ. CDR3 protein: CASSQEGDGWDEKLFF. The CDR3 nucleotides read TGTGCCAGCAGCCAAGAAGGGGACGGGTGGGACGAAAAACTGTTTTTT.

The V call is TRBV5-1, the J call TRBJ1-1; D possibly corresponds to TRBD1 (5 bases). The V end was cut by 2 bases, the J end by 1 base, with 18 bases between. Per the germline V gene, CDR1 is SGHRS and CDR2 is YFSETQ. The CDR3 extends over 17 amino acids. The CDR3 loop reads CASSLPGLSTTNTEAFF. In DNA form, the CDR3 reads TGCGCCAGCAGCTTACCGGGACTCTCCACCACGAACACTGAAGCTTTCTTT.

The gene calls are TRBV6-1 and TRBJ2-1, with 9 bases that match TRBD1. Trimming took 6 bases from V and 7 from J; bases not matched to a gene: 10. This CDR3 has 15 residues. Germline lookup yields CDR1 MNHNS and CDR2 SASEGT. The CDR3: CASRQSGTGWNEQFF. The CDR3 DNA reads TGTGCCAGCAGACAATCCGGGACAGGGTGGAATGAGCAGTTCTTC.